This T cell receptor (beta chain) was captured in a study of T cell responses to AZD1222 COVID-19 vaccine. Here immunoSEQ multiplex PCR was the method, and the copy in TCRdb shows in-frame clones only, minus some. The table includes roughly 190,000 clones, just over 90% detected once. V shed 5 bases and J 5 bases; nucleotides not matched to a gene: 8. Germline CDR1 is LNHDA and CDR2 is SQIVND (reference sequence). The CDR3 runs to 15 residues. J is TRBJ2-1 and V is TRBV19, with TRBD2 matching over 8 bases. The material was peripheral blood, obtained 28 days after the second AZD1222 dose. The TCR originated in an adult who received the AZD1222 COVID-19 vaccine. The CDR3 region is CASSLRLAWNNEQFF. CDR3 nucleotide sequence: TGTGCCAGTAGTCTCAGACTAGCGTGGAACAATGAGCAGTTCTTC.